This TCR beta chain was identified during a study of control samples from healthy donors and cancer patients. Profiling relied on immunoSEQ multiplex PCR, and the TCRdb table lists in-frame clones only, not all of them. The sample comprises roughly 100,000 clones, 85% to 90% of which are singletons, and approximately 20% rests with the top ten. CDR1 SGHNT and CDR2 YYREEE come from the germline V gene (reference sequence). The ends were cut back, 3 bases at V and 1 base at J, with 4 bases in the middle. This CDR3 comprises 12 residues. V is TRBV5-4 and J is TRBJ2-5; the D is unclear. The sequence derives from a man in his fifties or sixties with lung cancer. Material for sequencing was PBMCs. The CDR3 loop reads CASSWGQETQYF. In DNA, the CDR3 is TGTGCCAGCAGCTGGGGCCAAGAGACCCAGTACTTC.